Below, 22 T cell receptor beta chains from the same sample are listed, as sequenced in a study of OX40 agonist ivuxolimab in advanced cancers. Data came from immunoSEQ multiplex PCR; TCRdb stores just in-frame clones and leaves some out. The sample lists some 130,000 clones; 85% to 95% were seen once. Sequenced here: CD4+ or CD8+ T cells sorted from blood, sampled in a trial of the OX40 agonist ivuxolimab. These TCRs come from an adult with an advanced solid tumor such as melanoma, head and neck, liver or kidney cancer.

CDR3 sequence reads: CASRPRRGNTEAFF. CDR3 bases: TGTGCCAGTAGGCCCCGGAGAGGGAACACTGAAGCTTTCTTT. J is TRBJ1-1 and V is TRBV19; D is unclear. Trimming shortened V by 6 bases and J by 1 base, and 12 bases separated the two germline ends. CDR3 length: 14 amino acids. The V gene's germline CDR1 is LNHDA and CDR2 SQIVND (reference sequence).

This clone showed up just a few times. The genes are TRBV7-9 and TRBJ2-7; D is unclear. The length of the CDR3 is 11 residues. The V end was cut by 2 bases, the J end by 6 bases, with 5 bases between. Germline V gene sequence: CDR1 SEHNR, CDR2 FQNEAQ (reference sequence). CDR3 bases: TGTGCCAGCAGCTTATGGAGCGAGCAGTACTTC. Translating gives CASSLWSEQYF.

The genes are TRBV9 and TRBJ2-2; D unclear. CDR1 and CDR2 from the germline V gene are SGDLS and YYNGEE. The CDR3 runs 15 residues. The germline V and J ends were trimmed by 2 bases and 7 bases, with 15 bases remaining between them. The CDR3 DNA follows: TGTGCCAGCAGCGTCCAAGGAAGTAGGATCGGGGAGCTGTTTTTT. This encodes CASSVQGSRIGELFF.

The chain couples TRBV7-8 to TRBJ1-5, with unresolved D. This CDR3 has 16 amino acids. Trimming removed 2 bases at V and 0 bases at J, with 11 bases between. Germline values: CDR1 SGHVS, CDR2 FQNEAQ. In DNA form, the CDR3 reads TGTGCCAGCAGCTTAACGAATCCTTATAGCAATCAGCCCCAGCATTTT. Its translation: CASSLTNPYSNQPQHF.

The count of this clone is one. This chain uses TRBV7-9 with TRBJ2-7; 7 nucleotides match TRBD1. This CDR3 region has 16 residues. Germline loops: CDR1 SEHNR, CDR2 FQNEAQ (reference sequence). Germline trimming cut 1 base from V and 3 bases from J; bases unmatched to any gene: 9. The CDR3 nucleotides are TGTGCCAGCAGCTTAGAGGAGACAGGGTCAAGCTACGAGCAGTACTTC. This sequence encodes CASSLEETGSSYEQYF.

The rearrangement links TRBV19 to TRBJ2-3; D is possibly TRBD2 (5 bases). The CDR3 is 15 amino acids. Germline lookup yields CDR1 LNHDA and CDR2 SQIVND (reference sequence). V was cut by 5 bases and J by 0 bases, with 12 bases left in between. CDR3 sequence reads: CASSSTDSSTDTQYF. In DNA form, the CDR3 reads TGTGCCAGTAGTTCTACGGACTCTAGCACAGATACGCAGTATTTT.

The V and J genes are TRBV5-4 and TRBJ1-6; D is uncertain. The V and J ends lost 0 bases and 9 bases respectively, with 4 bases between them. The CDR3 covers 12 residues. The germline V gene has CDR1 SGHNT and CDR2 YYREEE (reference sequence). CDR3 DNA: TGTGCCAGCAGCTTGGACGCTTCACCCCTCCACTTT. Its translation is CASSLDASPLHF. Complete variable domain (other parts from reference TRBV5-4 and TRBJ1-6): ETGVTQSPTHLIKTRGQQVTLRCSSQSGHNTVSWYQQALGQGPQFIFQYYREEENGRGNFPPRFSGLQFPNYSSELNVNALELDDSALYLCASSLDASPLHFGNGTRLTVT.

The chain employs TRBV5-5 and TRBJ1-6; 9 bases map to TRBD1. Looked up from germline, CDR1 is SGHKS and CDR2 is YYEKEE (reference sequence). CDR3 length equals 16 residues. With 5 bases clipped from V and 10 bases from J, the junction kept 13 bases outside the gene matches. This CDR3 is CASSPLPDRGRSPLHF. The DNA of the CDR3 is TGTGCCAGCAGTCCGCTCCCGGACAGGGGTAGGTCACCCCTCCACTTT. Based on the CDR3 plus reference TRBV5-5 and TRBJ1-6, the full variable domain is DAGVTQSPTHLIKTRGQQVTLRCSPISGHKSVSWYQQVLGQGPQFIFQYYEKEERGRGNFPDRFSARQFPNYSSELNVNALLLGDSALYLCASSPLPDRGRSPLHFGNGTRLTVT.

The chain uses TRBV5-8 and TRBJ1-2; 11 nucleotides align to TRBD1. The germline gives CDR1 SGHTS, CDR2 YDEGEE. This CDR3 has 17 residues. J gave up 4 bases and V 0 bases, and 8 bases lay outside the gene matches. The CDR3 DNA reads TGTGCCAGCAGCTTGGTGGGGACAGGGGGGTCCCTCTATGGCTACACCTTC. This codes for CASSLVGTGGSLYGYTF.

V usage is TRBV7-2 and J usage is TRBJ2-3; 7 positions agree with TRBD1. Germline CDR1 and CDR2: SGHTA and FQGNSA. The CDR3 loop spans 18 amino acids. V was clipped by 4 bases and J by 0 bases; unmatched bases: 13. In nucleotides, the CDR3 is TGTGCCAGCAGCTCCCCGGGACAGAGCATTTCTAGCACAGATACGCAGTATTTT. It yields the protein CASSSPGQSISSTDTQYF. Using reference TRBV7-2 and TRBJ2-3 for the parts outside the CDR3, the full variable domain is GAGVSQSPSNKVTEKGKDVELRCDPISGHTALYWYRQSLGQGLEFLIYFQGNSAPDKSGLPSDRFSAERTGGSVSTLTIQRTQQEDSAVYLCASSSPGQSISSTDTQYFGPGTRLTVL.

This chain uses TRBV28 with TRBJ1-2; 7 nucleotides match TRBD1. Germline lookup yields CDR1 MDHEN and CDR2 SYDVKM. The V segment lost 2 bases and the J segment 3 bases; nucleotides outside the gene matches: 6. The CDR3 consists of 15 residues. CDR3 nucleotides: TGTGCCAGCAGTTTAAACCCGGGACAGCACTATGGCTACACCTTC. Its protein product is CASSLNPGQHYGYTF.

V is TRBV5-5 and J is TRBJ2-5; D remains unclear. This CDR3 region has 14 residues. V was cut by 0 bases and J by 1 base, with 7 bases left in between. Germline V gives CDR1 SGHKS, CDR2 YYEKEE (reference sequence). CDR3 DNA sequence: TGTGCCAGCAGCTTGGAGAGAATCCAAGAGACCCAGTACTTC. Its protein is CASSLERIQETQYF.

In its sample, this clone was seen once. Compared with germline, one end of the junction differs, possibly owing to a read error. This chain joins TRBV10-3 and TRBJ2-1; D unclear. This CDR3 spans 13 amino acids. The germline CDR1 and CDR2 sequences are ENHRY and SYGVKD. DNA of the CDR3: TGTGCCAGCAGTGAAGGGAACTTCAATGAGCAGTTCTTC. Encoded protein: CASSEGNFNEQFF.

The chain's CDR3 is CASSPVLGTSDSTDTQYF. The DNA for the CDR3 is TGTGCCAGCTCACCAGTTCTCGGGACTAGCGATAGCACAGATACGCAGTATTTT. The V and J genes are TRBV18 and TRBJ2-3, with 10 bases identical to TRBD2. CDR1 and CDR2 from the germline V gene are KGHSH and LQKENI. With V trimmed by 2 bases and J by 0 bases, 8 bases remained unmatched. The CDR3 loop spans 18 amino acids.

The chain is built from TRBV6-6 and TRBJ1-6; D unresolved. The CDR3 runs to 15 residues. Trimming pared 9 bases from V and 7 bases from J, leaving 19 bases between. Germline assignment: CDR1 MNHNY and CDR2 SVGAGI (reference sequence). CDR3 DNA sequence: TGTGCCAGTGCGAGGGAGGGTGGGGTAAATTCACCCCTCCACTTT. Protein product: CASAREGGVNSPLHF.

The chain employs TRBV5-1 and TRBJ2-6, with D possibly TRBD1 on 6 matching bases. Germline values: CDR1 SGHRS, CDR2 YFSETQ. The CDR3 sequence is 15 residues long. V was trimmed by 4 bases and J by 2 bases, leaving 10 bases between them. CDR3 DNA: TGCGCCAGCAGCCCACAGGGAGCTGGGGCCAACGTCCTGACTTTC. Translation gives CASSPQGAGANVLTF.

To note about this clone: The sample carries other DNA sequences with the same CDR3. CDR3 bases: TGTGCCAGCAGCTTAGTACAGGGGGCAGGTGGCTACACCTTC. Translated, it gives CASSLVQGAGGYTF. The chain has TRBV7-2 and TRBJ1-2; the match to TRBD1 covers 9 bases. This CDR3 spans 14 amino acids. The ends lost 1 base at V and 7 bases at J; junction bases unmatched: 4. Germline values: CDR1 SGHTA, CDR2 FQGNSA. The whole variable domain, filled in from reference TRBV7-2 and TRBJ1-2, reads GAGVSQSPSNKVTEKGKDVELRCDPISGHTALYWYRQSLGQGLEFLIYFQGNSAPDKSGLPSDRFSAERTGGSVSTLTIQRTQQEDSAVYLCASSLVQGAGGYTFGSGTRLTVV.

The J gene is TRBJ2-6, the V gene TRBV7-9; D remains unclear. The germline V and J ends were trimmed by 4 bases and 1 base, with 8 bases remaining between them. From germline, CDR1 is SEHNR and CDR2 FQNEAQ (reference sequence). The CDR3 length is 15 residues. CDR3: CASSSSRSGANVLTF. The CDR3 DNA reads TGTGCCAGCAGCTCTTCGCGGTCTGGGGCCAACGTCCTGACTTTC. The whole variable domain, remainder taken from reference TRBV7-9 and TRBJ2-6, is DTGVSQNPRHKITKRGQNVTFRCDPISEHNRLYWYRQTLGQGPEFLTYFQNEAQLEKSRLLSDRFSAERPKGSFSTLEIQRTEQGDSAMYLCASSSSRSGANVLTFGAGSRLTVL.

The chain joins TRBV18 to TRBJ1-1; D call uncertain. Germline V gene lookup returns CDR1 KGHSH and CDR2 LQKENI. The CDR3 runs to 14 residues. Trimming cost V 3 bases and J 11 bases, with 19 bases left between them. The CDR3 nucleotides read TGTGCCAGCTCACCGGGAGAGGGATCCCCCAGGGCTTTCTTT. This sequence encodes CASSPGEGSPRAFF.

The chain employs TRBV9 and TRBJ2-5; 9 bases line up with TRBD1. V trimming: 4 bases; J trimming: 5 bases; junction bases outside the gene matches: 9. The CDR3 spans 15 residues. Looked up from germline, CDR1 is SGDLS and CDR2 is YYNGEE. The CDR3 region is CASSLGQGRGETQYF. The CDR3 DNA reads TGTGCCAGCAGCCTTGGACAGGGGAGGGGCGAGACCCAGTACTTC. Filled out from reference TRBV9 and TRBJ2-5, the complete variable domain reads DSGVTQTPKHLITATGQRVTLRCSPRSGDLSVYWYQQSLDQGLQFLIQYYNGEERAKGNILERFSAQQFPDLHSELNLSSLELGDSALYFCASSLGQGRGETQYFGPGTRLLVL.

On this clone itself: A read error may produce the germline difference seen at one junction end. The chain recombines TRBV4-1 with TRBJ2-1, with TRBD2 identical over 15 bases. Looked up from germline, CDR1 is MGHRA and CDR2 is YSYEKL. This CDR3 is 15 amino acids long. CDR3 region: CASSQGLAGGPEQFF. The DNA of the CDR3 is TGCGCCAGCAGTCAAGGACTAGCGGGGGGGCCCGAGCAGTTCTTC.

The J gene is TRBJ2-7, the V gene TRBV10-3; TRBD1 matches 10 bases. Germline CDR1 ENHRY, CDR2 SYGVKD. This CDR3 comprises 13 residues. Trimming cost V 7 bases and J 6 bases; bases outside gene matches: 6. This chain's CDR3 is CAITQDRGTEQYF. Here the CDR3 DNA reads TGTGCCATCACCCAGGACAGGGGGACCGAGCAGTACTTC.